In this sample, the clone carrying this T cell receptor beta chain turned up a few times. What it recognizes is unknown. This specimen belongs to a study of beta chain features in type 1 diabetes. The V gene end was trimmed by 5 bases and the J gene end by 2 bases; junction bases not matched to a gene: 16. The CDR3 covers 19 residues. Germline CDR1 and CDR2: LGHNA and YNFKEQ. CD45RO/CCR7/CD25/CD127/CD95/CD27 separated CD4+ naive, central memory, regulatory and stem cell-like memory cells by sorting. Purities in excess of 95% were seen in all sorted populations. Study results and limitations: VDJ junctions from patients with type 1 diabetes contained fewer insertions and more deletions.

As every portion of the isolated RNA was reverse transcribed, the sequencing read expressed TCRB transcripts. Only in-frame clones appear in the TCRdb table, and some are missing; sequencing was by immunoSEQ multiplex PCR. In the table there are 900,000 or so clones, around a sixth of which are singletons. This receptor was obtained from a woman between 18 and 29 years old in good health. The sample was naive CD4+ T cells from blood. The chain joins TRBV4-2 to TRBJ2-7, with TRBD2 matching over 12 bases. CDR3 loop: CASSARGLAGGPSTYEQYF. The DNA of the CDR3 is TGTGCCAGCAGCGCCCGAGGGCTAGCGGGAGGGCCCTCGACCTACGAGCAGTACTTC.